This note documents a single T cell receptor beta chain sequence. The method was immunoSEQ multiplex PCR; TCRdb's version includes in-frame clones alone and lacks a portion of them. The table has approximately 70,000 clones, roughly 84% seen once. This sample was taken from a study of OX40 agonist ivuxolimab in advanced cancers. CDR3 length: 14 residues. With 6 bases clipped from V and 5 bases from J, the junction kept 8 bases outside the gene matches. Per germline, CDR1 MNHEY and CDR2 SVGAGI. Sequencing was performed on CD4+ or CD8+ T cells sorted from blood, taken in a trial of the OX40 agonist ivuxolimab. This sequence originates from an adult with an advanced solid tumor such as melanoma, head and neck, liver or kidney cancer. The chain is built from TRBV6-5 and TRBJ2-7; 9 nucleotides align to TRBD1. The CDR3 sequence is CASSRQGVDNEQYF. As DNA, the CDR3 is TGTGCCAGCAGCCGACAGGGGGTAGACAACGAGCAGTACTTC.